The rows below give T cell receptor beta chains drawn from one sample of a study of blood T cell repertoires in COVID-19. Libraries were prepared by immunoSEQ multiplex PCR; TCRdb keeps only in-frame clonotypes and omits some of them. The sample holds hundreds of thousands of clones, approximately 86% seen once. Sequencing input: PBMCs or T cells enriched from blood (not recorded which). The receptors were gathered from a woman aged 25 to 45 who had been exposed to COVID-19. Each CDR3 is given with its conserved first and last residue. The D gene is left open where the match is weak. Clone sizes are given selectively: once, few, many, or a class where the clone is expanded.

cdr3_aa: CASSSPGTGGEGYTF
cdr3_nt: TGTGCCAGCAGCTCTCCCGGGACAGGGGGCGAAGGCTACACCTTC
v_call: TRBV28
j_call: TRBJ1-2
clone_size: -
d_call: TRBD1

cdr3_aa: CASNSGVNYGYTF
cdr3_nt: TGTGCCAGCAATTCGGGGGTCAACTATGGCTACACCTTC
v_call: TRBV12-3/TRBV12-4
j_call: TRBJ1-2
clone_size: -
d_call: -

cdr3_aa: CASSQGWGIRGGSDSPLHF
cdr3_nt: TGTGCCAGCAGCCAAGGTTGGGGTATCAGGGGTGGGTCGGATTCACCCCTCCACTTT
v_call: TRBV3-1/TRBV3-2
j_call: TRBJ1-6
clone_size: -
d_call: -

cdr3_aa: CASSQEGRGYEQYF
cdr3_nt: TGTGCCAGCAGCCAAGAGGGTCGGGGCTACGAGCAGTACTTC
v_call: TRBV3-1/TRBV3-2
j_call: TRBJ2-7
clone_size: -
d_call: -

cdr3_aa: CATSDSWRNTDTQYF
cdr3_nt: TGTGCCACCAGTGATTCCTGGAGGAACACAGATACGCAGTATTTT
v_call: TRBV24-1
j_call: TRBJ2-3
clone_size: -
d_call: -

cdr3_aa: CASSSSGLLSNEKLFF
cdr3_nt: TGCGCCAGCAGCTCCTCAGGGTTGCTTTCTAATGAAAAACTGTTTTTT
v_call: TRBV5-1
j_call: TRBJ1-4
clone_size: -
d_call: -

cdr3_aa: CASSLRGGPYEQYF
cdr3_nt: TGTGCCAGCAGCCTCCGTGGAGGGCCCTACGAGCAGTACTTC
v_call: TRBV7-9
j_call: TRBJ2-7
clone_size: -
d_call: -

cdr3_aa: CASGPGDIRPSYNEQFF
cdr3_nt: TGCGCCAGTGGACCTGGGGACATACGTCCTTCCTACAATGAGCAGTTCTTC
v_call: TRBV5-1
j_call: TRBJ2-1
clone_size: -
d_call: -

cdr3_aa: CASSSWAGAADTQYF
cdr3_nt: TGCGCCAGCAGCTCTTGGGCGGGGGCGGCAGATACGCAGTATTTT
v_call: TRBV5-1
j_call: TRBJ2-3
clone_size: -
d_call: -

cdr3_aa: CASRRDRDTEAFF
cdr3_nt: TGTGCCAGCAGACGGGACAGGGACACAGAAGCTTTCTTT
v_call: TRBV5-4
j_call: TRBJ1-1
clone_size: -
d_call: TRBD1

cdr3_aa: CASSTGVGPTGELFF
cdr3_nt: TGCGCCAGCAGCACTGGAGTAGGCCCCACCGGGGAGCTGTTTTTT
v_call: TRBV5-1
j_call: TRBJ2-2
clone_size: -
d_call: -

cdr3_aa: CASSAGTSKVQETQYF
cdr3_nt: TGTGCCAGCAGTGCCGGGACTAGTAAGGTCCAAGAGACCCAGTACTTC
v_call: TRBV2
j_call: TRBJ2-5
clone_size: -
d_call: TRBD2

cdr3_aa: CASSLVWDSDYGYTF
cdr3_nt: TGTGCCAGCAGCTTAGTCTGGGACAGCGATTATGGCTACACCTTC
v_call: TRBV7-8
j_call: TRBJ1-2
clone_size: -
d_call: TRBD1

cdr3_aa: CASATGWLNTGELFF
cdr3_nt: TGCGCCAGCGCGACAGGGTGGCTGAACACCGGGGAGCTGTTTTTT
v_call: TRBV5-1
j_call: TRBJ2-2
clone_size: -
d_call: TRBD1

cdr3_aa: CASSSPSSGTYEQYF
cdr3_nt: TGTGCCAGCAGCTCCCCGAGTAGCGGGACCTACGAGCAGTACTTC
v_call: TRBV7-9
j_call: TRBJ2-7
clone_size: -
d_call: TRBD2

cdr3_aa: CASSPTDRGATEAFF
cdr3_nt: TGTGCCAGCAGCCCGACGGACAGGGGGGCGACTGAAGCTTTCTTT
v_call: TRBV4-2
j_call: TRBJ1-1
clone_size: -
d_call: TRBD1

cdr3_aa: CAIKGQLTPSSYNEQFF
cdr3_nt: TGTGCCATCAAGGGACAGCTAACCCCGAGCTCCTACAATGAGCAGTTCTTC
v_call: TRBV10-3
j_call: TRBJ2-1
clone_size: -
d_call: TRBD1

cdr3_aa: CASSLSPREGALSSYNSPLHF
cdr3_nt: TGTGCCAGCAGCCTCAGCCCCAGGGAAGGGGCCCTTAGCTCCTATAATTCACCCCTCCACTTT
v_call: TRBV7-6
j_call: TRBJ1-6
clone_size: few
d_call: -

cdr3_aa: CSVAASGGAVDTQYF
cdr3_nt: TGCAGCGTTGCCGCTAGCGGGGGGGCCGTAGATACGCAGTATTTT
v_call: TRBV29-1
j_call: TRBJ2-3
clone_size: -
d_call: TRBD2

cdr3_aa: CASSQVAGGLNYGYTF
cdr3_nt: TGTGCCAGCAGCCAAGTCGCAGGTGGGCTGAACTATGGCTACACCTTC
v_call: TRBV3-1/TRBV3-2
j_call: TRBJ1-2
clone_size: -
d_call: -

cdr3_aa: CASSSTGSGGYTF
cdr3_nt: TGTGCCAGCAGTTCGACAGGAAGCGGCGGCTACACCTTC
v_call: TRBV6-5
j_call: TRBJ1-2
clone_size: -
d_call: -

cdr3_aa: CASRQGRSSYNEQFF
cdr3_nt: TGTGCCAGCAGGCAGGGTAGGAGCTCCTACAATGAGCAGTTCTTC
v_call: TRBV21-1
j_call: TRBJ2-1
clone_size: -
d_call: -

cdr3_aa: CASSQRPQGGGYHGYTF
cdr3_nt: TGTGCCAGCAGTCAGCGGCCTCAGGGGGGTGGATATCATGGCTACACCTTC
v_call: TRBV27
j_call: TRBJ1-2
clone_size: -
d_call: TRBD1

cdr3_aa: CASSWGTAYNEQFF
cdr3_nt: TGCGCCAGCAGCTGGGGGACAGCGTACAATGAGCAGTTCTTC
v_call: TRBV5-1
j_call: TRBJ2-1
clone_size: -
d_call: TRBD1

cdr3_aa: CAWSPNRGRGTEAFF
cdr3_nt: TGTGCCTGGAGCCCAAACAGGGGACGAGGCACTGAAGCTTTCTTT
v_call: TRBV30
j_call: TRBJ1-1
clone_size: -
d_call: TRBD1

cdr3_aa: CASSFGTYSPLHF
cdr3_nt: TGTGCCAGCAGCTTTGGCACGTATTCACCCCTCCACTTT
v_call: TRBV11-3
j_call: TRBJ1-6
clone_size: once
d_call: -

cdr3_aa: CASSLAPFAGRGTEAFF
cdr3_nt: TGTGCCAGCAGCTTAGCCCCGTTTGCGGGAAGAGGGACTGAAGCTTTCTTT
v_call: TRBV7-6
j_call: TRBJ1-1
clone_size: -
d_call: -

cdr3_aa: CAIVWPSGGYEQYF
cdr3_nt: TGTGCCATCGTGTGGCCTAGCGGGGGTTACGAGCAGTACTTC
v_call: TRBV15
j_call: TRBJ2-7
clone_size: -
d_call: TRBD2

cdr3_aa: CASSRLGGANVLTF
cdr3_nt: TGCGCCAGCAGCCGCCTAGGTGGGGCCAACGTCCTGACTTTC
v_call: TRBV5-1
j_call: TRBJ2-6
clone_size: -
d_call: -

cdr3_aa: CASSFAYNEQFF
cdr3_nt: TGTGCCAGCAGCTTCGCCTACAATGAGCAGTTCTTC
v_call: TRBV11-2
j_call: TRBJ2-1
clone_size: -
d_call: -

cdr3_aa: CASMRGGGEGTEAFF
cdr3_nt: TGCGCCAGCATGCGTGGCGGAGGGGAGGGCACTGAAGCTTTCTTT
v_call: TRBV5-1
j_call: TRBJ1-1
clone_size: -
d_call: -

cdr3_aa: CASSSPRRFEKLFF
cdr3_nt: TGCGCCAGCAGTAGCCCAAGGAGGTTTGAAAAACTGTTTTTT
v_call: TRBV10-1
j_call: TRBJ1-4
clone_size: -
d_call: -

cdr3_aa: CASSFGSGQNTEAFF
cdr3_nt: TGTGCCAGCAGTTTCGGGTCAGGGCAGAACACTGAAGCTTTCTTT
v_call: TRBV27
j_call: TRBJ1-1
clone_size: -
d_call: -

cdr3_aa: CASSLTTGSGNTIYF
cdr3_nt: TGCGCCAGCAGCTTAACGACAGGCTCTGGAAACACCATATATTTT
v_call: TRBV5-1
j_call: TRBJ1-3
clone_size: -
d_call: -

cdr3_aa: CASSAGPFEAFF
cdr3_nt: TGTGCCAGTAGTGCGGGGCCCTTTGAAGCTTTCTTT
v_call: TRBV19
j_call: TRBJ1-1
clone_size: -
d_call: -

cdr3_aa: CASSQGGGLPYEQYF
cdr3_nt: TGTGCCAGCAGCCAAGGAGGCGGACTACCCTACGAGCAGTACTTC
v_call: TRBV3-1/TRBV3-2
j_call: TRBJ2-7
clone_size: -
d_call: -

cdr3_aa: CASSEGGEGYEQYF
cdr3_nt: TGTGCCAGCAGCGAAGGGGGCGAAGGGTACGAGCAGTACTTC
v_call: TRBV9
j_call: TRBJ2-7
clone_size: once
d_call: TRBD1

cdr3_aa: CSVRDRATEAFF
cdr3_nt: TGCAGCGTCCGGGACAGGGCCACTGAAGCTTTCTTT
v_call: TRBV29-1
j_call: TRBJ1-1
clone_size: -
d_call: TRBD1

cdr3_aa: CASTGLQGADTGELFF
cdr3_nt: TGTGCCAGCACTGGCCTTCAGGGGGCCGACACCGGGGAGCTGTTTTTT
v_call: TRBV2
j_call: TRBJ2-2
clone_size: -
d_call: TRBD1

cdr3_aa: CASSESLYGYTF
cdr3_nt: TGTGCCAGCAGTGAGTCCTTATATGGCTACACCTTC
v_call: TRBV2
j_call: TRBJ1-2
clone_size: -
d_call: -

cdr3_aa: CASSPLGHSGANVLTF
cdr3_nt: TGTGCCAGCAGCCCACTTGGACACTCTGGGGCCAACGTCCTGACTTTC
v_call: TRBV3-1/TRBV3-2
j_call: TRBJ2-6
clone_size: -
d_call: -

cdr3_aa: CAIKGTGGGYGYTF
cdr3_nt: TGTGCCATCAAGGGGACAGGGGGAGGTTATGGCTACACCTTC
v_call: TRBV10-3
j_call: TRBJ1-2
clone_size: once
d_call: TRBD1